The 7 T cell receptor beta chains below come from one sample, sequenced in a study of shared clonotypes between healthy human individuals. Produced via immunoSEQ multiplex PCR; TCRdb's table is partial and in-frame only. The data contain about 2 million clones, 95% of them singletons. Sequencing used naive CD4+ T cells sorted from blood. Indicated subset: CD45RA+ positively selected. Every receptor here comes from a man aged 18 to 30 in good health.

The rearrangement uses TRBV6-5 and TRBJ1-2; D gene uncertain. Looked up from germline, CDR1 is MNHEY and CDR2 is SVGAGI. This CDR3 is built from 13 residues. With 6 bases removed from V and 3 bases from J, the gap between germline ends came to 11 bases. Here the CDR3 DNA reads TGTGCCAGCAGCCGGGAGAGCGACTATGGCTACACCTTC. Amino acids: CASSRESDYGYTF.

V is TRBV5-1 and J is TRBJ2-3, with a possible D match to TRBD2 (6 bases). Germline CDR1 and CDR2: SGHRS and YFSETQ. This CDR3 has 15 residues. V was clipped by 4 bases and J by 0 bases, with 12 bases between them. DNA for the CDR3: TGCGCCAGCAGCCCACCGGGAGTGAGCACAGATACGCAGTATTTT. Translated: CASSPPGVSTDTQYF.

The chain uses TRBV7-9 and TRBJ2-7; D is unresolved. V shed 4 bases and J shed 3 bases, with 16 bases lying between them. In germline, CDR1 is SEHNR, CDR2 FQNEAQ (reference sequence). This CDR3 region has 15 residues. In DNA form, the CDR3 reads TGTGCCAGCAGCTCCCCTGAACTTGGACGCTACGAGCAGTACTTC. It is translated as CASSSPELGRYEQYF.

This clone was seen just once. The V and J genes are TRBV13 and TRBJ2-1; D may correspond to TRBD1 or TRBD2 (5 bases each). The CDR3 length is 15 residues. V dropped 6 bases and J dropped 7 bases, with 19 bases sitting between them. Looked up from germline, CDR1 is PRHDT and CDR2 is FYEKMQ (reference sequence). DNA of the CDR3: TGTGCCAGCAGACCTACTAGAGGGGTTTTGAATGAGCAGTTCTTC. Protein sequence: CASRPTRGVLNEQFF.

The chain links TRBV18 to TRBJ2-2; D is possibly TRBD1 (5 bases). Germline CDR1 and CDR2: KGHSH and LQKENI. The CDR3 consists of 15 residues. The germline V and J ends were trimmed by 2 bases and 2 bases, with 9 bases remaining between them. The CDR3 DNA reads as TGTGCCAGCTCACCAATGCAGGGCAACACCGGGGAGCTGTTTTTT. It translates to CASSPMQGNTGELFF.

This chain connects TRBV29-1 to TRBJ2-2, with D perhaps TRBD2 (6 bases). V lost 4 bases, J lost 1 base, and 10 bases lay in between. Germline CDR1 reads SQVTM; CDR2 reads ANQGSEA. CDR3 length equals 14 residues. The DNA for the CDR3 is TGCAGCGTTGTCGGTAGCGGGAACACCGGGGAGCTGTTTTTT. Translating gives CSVVGSGNTGELFF.

The CDR3 sequence is CASSLERTGPETQYF. DNA of the CDR3: TGCGCCAGCAGCTTGGAGCGGACAGGTCCAGAGACCCAGTACTTC. The chain uses TRBV5-1 and TRBJ2-5; 7 nucleotides align to TRBD1. In germline, CDR1 is SGHRS, CDR2 YFSETQ. There are 15 residues in the CDR3. V shed 0 bases and J 4 bases; nucleotides not matched to a gene: 6.